This TCR beta chain stems from a study of T cells in Graves' hyperthyroidism and ophthalmopathy. RNA transcripts yielded amplified TCR beta CDR3 regions. The HTBI primer set drove a first-round RT-PCR of the TCR CDR3. TCRdb fed the multiplex PCR reads into MiXCR, producing one record per CDR3 protein. The sample lists around 450,000 distinct CDR3 sequences; around a sixth were seen once. A remark on this clonotype: What it binds is not known.

V lost 0 bases to trimming and J lost 11 bases, with 8 bases between them. The CDR3 sequence is 12 residues long. Germline CDR1 GTSNPN, CDR2 SVGIG (reference sequence). Broader study findings: Most expanded thyroid clonotypes above 0.001 recurred in blood.

The sequence was obtained from a woman aged 18-29 years with Graves' hyperthyroidism. The chain combines TRBV30 with TRBJ1-6; unclear D gene. The sequenced sample was blood. CDR3 nucleotides: TGTGCCTGGAGTGTACATCGCGCACCCCTCCACTTT. This translates into CAWSVHRAPLHF.